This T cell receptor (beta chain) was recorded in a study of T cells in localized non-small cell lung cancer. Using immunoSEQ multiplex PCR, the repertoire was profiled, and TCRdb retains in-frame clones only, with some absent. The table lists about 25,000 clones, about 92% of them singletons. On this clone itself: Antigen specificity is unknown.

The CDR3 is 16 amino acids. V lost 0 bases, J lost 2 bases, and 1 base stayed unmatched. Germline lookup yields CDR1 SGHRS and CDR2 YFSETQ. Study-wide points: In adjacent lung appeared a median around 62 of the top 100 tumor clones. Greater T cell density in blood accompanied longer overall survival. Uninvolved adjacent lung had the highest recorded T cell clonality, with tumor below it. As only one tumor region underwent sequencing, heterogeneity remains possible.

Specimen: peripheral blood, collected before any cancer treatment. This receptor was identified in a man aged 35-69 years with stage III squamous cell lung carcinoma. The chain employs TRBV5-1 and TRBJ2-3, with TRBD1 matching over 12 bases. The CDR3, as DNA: TGCGCCAGCAGCTTGGAGGGACAGGGGGCCACAGATACGCAGTATTTT. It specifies CASSLEGQGATDTQYF.